Below are 25 T cell receptor beta chains sequenced from a single sample in a study of blood T cell repertoires in COVID-19. Clones were sequenced by immunoSEQ multiplex PCR, and TCRdb holds only the in-frame ones, with some missing. The sample holds 150,000 to 200,000 clones, roughly nine tenths seen once. The sequencing input was peripheral blood. The receptors were gathered from a man aged 18 to 35 who had recovered from COVID-19.

This chain uses TRBV2 with TRBJ2-1, with D maybe TRBD2 (6 bases). Trimming pared 2 bases from V and 3 bases from J, leaving 17 bases between. Germline CDR1 and CDR2: SNHLY and FYNNEI. The CDR3 spans 17 residues. CDR3 protein: CASSEYLETSGYNEQFF. The CDR3 region has the DNA TGTGCCAGCAGTGAATATCTGGAGACTAGTGGCTACAATGAGCAGTTCTTC.

This sequence joins TRBV6-5 and TRBJ1-5; D might be TRBD1 (5 bases). Trimming stripped 0 bases from V and 5 bases from J, with 11 bases between. Germline loops: CDR1 MNHEY, CDR2 SVGAGI. The CDR3 has 15 amino acids. CDR3 region: CASSYSPGSDQPQHF. CDR3 bases: TGTGCCAGCAGTTACTCCCCAGGGTCGGATCAGCCCCAGCATTTT.

Only one count was recorded for this clone. The V and J genes are TRBV6-5 and TRBJ2-3; TRBD1 aligns across 7 bases. V shed 7 bases, J shed 2 bases, and the junction held 6 bases outside the gene matches. This CDR3 is 14 amino acids long. Germline assignment: CDR1 MNHEY and CDR2 SVGAGI. CDR3 bases: TGTGCCAGCACGTTACAGGGGACCACAGATACGCAGTATTTT. Amino acids: CASTLQGTTDTQYF.

This clone was observed a few times. J is TRBJ1-6 and V is TRBV6-2 or TRBV6-3; no clear D gene. The CDR3 is made up of 14 amino acids. Germline V gene sequence: CDR1 MNHEY, CDR2 SVGEGT. Trimming took off 2 bases at V and 14 bases at J, with 16 bases between the two ends. CDR3 coding DNA: TGTGCCAGCAGTTACACATATACGCAGCTAGCCCTCCACTTT. Its translation is CASSYTYTQLALHF.

V usage is TRBV7-9 and J usage is TRBJ1-1; D not certain. CDR3 length: 13 residues. V gave up 5 bases and J gave up 5 bases, with 12 bases separating them. Germline values: CDR1 SEHNR, CDR2 FQNEAQ (reference sequence). The CDR3 bases are TGTGCCAGCAGCGACACTGGTAAAACTGAAGCTTTCTTT. Protein sequence: CASSDTGKTEAFF.

The rearrangement links TRBV3-1 (or the pseudogene TRBV3-2) to TRBJ1-4; 9 nucleotides align to TRBD1. CDR3 length: 17 amino acids. V shed 0 bases and J 7 bases; nucleotides not matched to a gene: 9. Per the germline V gene, CDR1 is LGHDT and CDR2 is YNNKEL (reference sequence). The CDR3 bases are TGTGCCAGCAGCCAAGATCCCTATGGACAGGGGAGTGAAAAACTGTTTTTT. This encodes CASSQDPYGQGSEKLFF.

The chain combines TRBV9 with TRBJ2-3, with 9 nucleotides matching TRBD2. In germline, CDR1 is SGDLS, CDR2 YYNGEE. After removal of 4 bases from V and 6 bases from J, the junction contained 12 bases not matched to a gene. The CDR3 runs 16 residues. CDR3 sequence (DNA): TGTGCCAGCAGCCCCTCCGGCGGGAGGGCCGGTGATACGCAGTATTTT. Its protein is CASSPSGGRAGDTQYF.

The chain couples TRBV27 to TRBJ2-1; no clear D. The CDR3 has 13 amino acids. The V end lost 2 bases, the J end lost 9 bases, and 11 bases lay between the germline ends. Germline CDR1 and CDR2: MNHEY and SMNVEV (reference sequence). CDR3 in DNA: TGTGCCAGCAGTTTAGCGTACTCGTCTGAGCAGTTCTTC. Encoded protein: CASSLAYSSEQFF.

The J gene is TRBJ1-5, the V gene TRBV6-5, with D tentatively TRBD1 (5 bases). The CDR3 loop spans 14 amino acids. Trimming cost V 6 bases and J 1 base, with 10 bases left between them. CDR1 is MNHEY, CDR2 SVGAGI, per germline. The CDR3 loop is CASRRDSSNQPQHF. CDR3 DNA: TGTGCCAGCAGACGCGACAGCAGCAATCAGCCCCAGCATTTT.

The J gene is TRBJ2-5, the V gene TRBV9; weak D call: TRBD1 (6 bases). Trimming took 4 bases from V and 3 from J, leaving 16 bases between them. Germline CDR1 is SGDLS and CDR2 is YYNGEE. The CDR3 is made up of 15 amino acids. The CDR3 here is CASSLTQGRKETQYF. As DNA, the CDR3 is TGTGCCAGCAGCCTCACCCAGGGGAGAAAAGAGACCCAGTACTTC.

As for this clone: A much larger clone differs from this one at a single base, so this may be a read error. Other DNA sequences in this sample translate to the same CDR3. This sequence joins TRBV4-1 and TRBJ2-7; D might be TRBD1 (5 bases). Trimming took off 0 bases at V and 0 bases at J, with 12 bases between the two ends. Per the germline V gene, CDR1 is MGHRA and CDR2 is YSYEKL. CDR3 length: 16 residues. The CDR3 DNA follows: TGCGCCAGCAGCCAAGATGACAGACCTAACTCCTACGAGCAGTACTTC. Translating gives CASSQDDRPNSYEQYF.

The rearrangement links TRBV7-2 to TRBJ2-1; 9 nucleotides match TRBD2. The CDR3 is 16 amino acids. Unmatched junction bases numbered 10, after V lost 3 bases and J lost 7 bases. Germline loops: CDR1 SGHTA, CDR2 FQGNSA. CDR3: CASSFRGGGRGNEQFF. The CDR3 DNA reads TGTGCCAGCAGCTTTCGCGGTGGCGGGAGGGGGAATGAGCAGTTCTTC.

This chain uses TRBV5-1 with TRBJ1-2; D unclear. The CDR3 is made up of 13 amino acids. CDR1 is SGHRS and CDR2 is YFSETQ in the germline V gene. Trimming stripped 0 bases from V and 4 bases from J, with 7 bases between. The CDR3 nucleotides are TGCGCCAGCAGCTTGGACGTCGGCTATGGCTACACCTTC. Translating it yields CASSLDVGYGYTF.

The chain links TRBV27 to TRBJ2-7; 9 bases align to TRBD1. V shed 8 bases and J 3 bases; nucleotides not matched to a gene: 8. The germline V gene has CDR1 MNHEY and CDR2 SMNVEV (reference sequence). The CDR3 covers 14 residues. The CDR3 region has the DNA TGTGCCAGCCGACTGGGACAGGGACTCTACGAGCAGTACTTC. Translating gives CASRLGQGLYEQYF.

DNA of the CDR3: TGCGCCAGCAGCTACGACAGAAGCTCTGGAAACACCATATATTTT. It specifies CASSYDRSSGNTIYF. The chain employs TRBV5-1 and TRBJ1-3; D is perhaps TRBD1 (5 bases). V shed 3 bases and J shed 0 bases, with 10 bases lying between them. The V gene's germline CDR1 is SGHRS and CDR2 YFSETQ. The CDR3 has 15 residues.

The chain employs TRBV5-4 and TRBJ2-1; D gene uncertain. The CDR3 extends over 13 amino acids. The germline V gene has CDR1 SGHNT and CDR2 YYREEE (reference sequence). V was cut by 0 bases and J by 6 bases, with 7 bases left in between. The DNA for the CDR3 is TGTGCCAGCAGCTTGGTTGCTACCAATGAGCAGTTCTTC. Translating it yields CASSLVATNEQFF.

CDR3 nucleotides: TGTGCCAGCAGTTTGACAGACAATCAGCCCCAGCATTTT. Protein sequence: CASSLTDNQPQHF. The rearrangement links TRBV12-3 or TRBV12-4 to TRBJ1-5; a possible D gene is TRBD1 (5 bases). The V end lost 3 bases, the J end lost 3 bases, and 6 bases lay between the germline ends. The CDR3 covers 13 residues.

V usage is TRBV6-5 and J usage is TRBJ1-6; D is possibly TRBD1 (5 bases). V was pared by 11 bases and J by 4 bases, with 12 bases between. There are 13 residues in the CDR3. Germline V gene sequence: CDR1 MNHEY, CDR2 SVGAGI. The DNA for the CDR3 is TGTGCCGGGGGGAAGACTTATAATTCACCCCTCCACTTT. It is translated as CAGGKTYNSPLHF.

The chain employs TRBV10-3 and TRBJ2-7; 8 positions agree with TRBD1. The CDR3 extends over 12 amino acids. V lost 10 bases and J lost 3; bases outside the gene matches: 5. The germline V gene has CDR1 ENHRY and CDR2 SYGVKD. In DNA, the CDR3 is TGTGCCACCGCCGGACAGGGCTACGAGCAGTACTTC. Translation: CATAGQGYEQYF.

This clone showed up just once. The chain employs TRBV3-1 (or the pseudogene TRBV3-2) and TRBJ2-7, with 8 bases matching TRBD1. Germline V CDR1 and CDR2: LGHDT, YNNKEL (reference sequence). V was clipped by 3 bases and J by 0 bases; unmatched bases: 7. The CDR3 runs 16 residues. The CDR3 is CASSQGTGRRSYEQYF. CDR3 bases: TGTGCCAGCAGCCAGGGGACAGGCCGACGCTCCTACGAGCAGTACTTC.

This clone appeared a few times. CDR3 sequence (DNA): TGTGCCAGTAGCCCCCTAAGGGGGATCGCCTACAATGAGCAGTTCTTC. Residues: CASSPLRGIAYNEQFF. The chain is built from TRBV19 and TRBJ2-1; D perhaps matches TRBD1 (6 bases). V lost 6 bases and J lost 2, with 17 bases in between. Germline V gives CDR1 LNHDA, CDR2 SQIVND (reference sequence). The CDR3 covers 16 residues. Together with reference TRBV19 and TRBJ2-1, the CDR3 gives the full variable domain: DGGITQSPKYLFRKEGQNVTLSCEQNLNHDAMYWYRQDPGQGLRLIYYSQIVNDFQKGDIAEGYSVSREKKESFPLTVTSAQKNPTAFYLCASSPLRGIAYNEQFFGPGTRLTVL.

The gene calls are TRBV4-1 and TRBJ2-3; no reliable D call. V was trimmed by 3 bases and J by 6 bases, leaving 7 bases between them. The CDR3 has 12 residues. CDR1 is MGHRA, CDR2 YSYEKL, per germline. The CDR3 loop reads CASSHPEDTQYF. In nucleotides, the CDR3 is TGCGCCAGCAGCCACCCCGAGGATACGCAGTATTTT.

This clone showed up just a few times. CDR3: CASSNQGMPPLHF. CDR3 bases: TGTGCCAGCAGCAATCAGGGTATGCCACCCCTCCACTTT. This chain connects TRBV7-9 to TRBJ1-6; D may be TRBD1 (5 bases). Deletions cut 5 bases from V and 11 bases from J, with 13 bases between. The CDR3 is 13 residues long. The germline CDR1 and CDR2 sequences are SEHNR and FQNEAQ (reference sequence).

The genes are TRBV27 and TRBJ2-2; TRBD1 agrees at 12 bases. This CDR3 region has 15 residues. V lost 5 bases, J lost 5 bases, and 3 bases stayed unmatched. CDR1 and CDR2 (germline): MNHEY, SMNVEV (reference sequence). DNA for the CDR3: TGTGCCAGCAGTCTGGGACAGGGGGCAACCGGGGAGCTGTTTTTT. This translates into CASSLGQGATGELFF.

This sequence joins TRBV11-2 and TRBJ2-5, with 10 bases aligning to TRBD2. Trimming at V came to 6 bases and at J to 4 bases, leaving 11 bases not matched to a gene. Germline V gene data show CDR1 as SGHAT and CDR2 as FQNNGV. The CDR3 loop spans 16 amino acids. CDR3 coding DNA: TGTGCCAGCAGTCCGGGTCTAGCGGGAGTCAGAGAGACCCAGTACTTC. It translates to CASSPGLAGVRETQYF.